The 14 T cell receptor beta chains given below trace back to one sample, sequenced in a study of human T cells and chemical hapten exposure. TCRdb re-called the RACE reads with MiXCR, one entry per CDR3 protein. This table holds tens of thousands of distinct CDR3 sequences, 8.6% found once. Stated time point: healthy volunteer bleed at 6 weeks. The template was total RNA from unfractionated whole blood. Sample: whole blood. The receptors derive from a male donor in good health. Some clones in this sample may be carry-over from other donors' samples.

This clonotype was counted at least ten times. The rearrangement links TRBV20-1 to TRBJ1-5, with D uncertain. This CDR3 has 14 residues. CDR1 DFQATT and CDR2 SNEGSKA come from the germline V gene (reference sequence). The ends were cut back, 0 bases at V and 9 bases at J, with 15 bases in the middle. Here the CDR3 reads CSARDTNAVGPQHF. The DNA for the CDR3 is TGCAGTGCTAGAGATACGAATGCAGTCGGGCCCCAGCATTTT.

This clonotype was seen ten or more times. The V call is TRBV6-2 or TRBV6-3, the J call TRBJ2-3, with D tentatively TRBD2 (6 bases). Trimming shortened V by 0 bases and J by 4 bases, and 14 bases separated the two germline ends. The CDR3 has 16 amino acids. CDR1 is MNHEY, CDR2 SVGEGT, per germline. CDR3 protein: CASSYSWAGSADTQYF. CDR3 sequence (DNA): TGTGCCAGCAGTTACTCATGGGCGGGGAGCGCAGATACGCAGTATTTT.

This clonotype was detected a few times. The chain uses TRBV7-7 and TRBJ2-2, with TRBD1 as a possible D gene (6 bases). Trimming cost V 5 bases and J 1 base, with 8 bases left between them. Germline V gene data show CDR1 as SSHAT and CDR2 as FNYEAQ (reference sequence). The CDR3 sequence is 14 residues long. The CDR3 loop reads CASSRTVNTGELFF. CDR3 coding DNA: TGTGCCAGCAGCAGGACAGTGAACACCGGGGAGCTGTTTTTT.

This clonotype has only a few counts. V is TRBV21-1 and J is TRBJ2-5; TRBD1, the D gene given by the table, was not confirmed from the DNA. TRBV21-1 is shown as a pseudogene. The CDR3 covers 14 residues. The CDR3 coding sequence is TGTGCCAGCAGCTTACGGACAGGCCAAGAGACCCAGTACTTC. Translation: CASSLRTGQETQYF.

This rearrangement joins TRBV10-3 to TRBJ1-1; 7 bases map to TRBD1. The CDR3 is made up of 14 amino acids. Trimming at V came to 8 bases and at J to 6 bases, leaving 12 bases not matched to a gene. Germline CDR1 and CDR2: ENHRY and SYGVKD. CDR3 region: CAIGGDRVGSEAFF. CDR3 DNA: TGTGCCATCGGTGGAGACAGGGTAGGGTCTGAAGCTTTCTTT.

Many counts were recorded for this clonotype. The chain is built from TRBV6-5 and TRBJ2-7; 7 bases are a match to TRBD1. Germline CDR1 MNHEY, CDR2 SVGAGI. V shed 7 bases and J 2 bases; nucleotides not matched to a gene: 5. This CDR3 has 13 residues. CDR3 nucleotides: TGTGCCAGCACCTCCGGGACAGCCTACGAGCAGTACTTC. Its protein product is CASTSGTAYEQYF.

This clonotype was seen more than once but under ten times. J is TRBJ1-1 and V is TRBV9; TRBD1 might be the D (5 bases). The CDR3 has 14 residues. Germline loops: CDR1 SGDLS, CDR2 YYNGEE. Trimming removed 4 bases at V and 4 bases at J, with 14 bases between. CDR3 residues: CASSPLSGITEAFF. The DNA of the CDR3 is TGTGCCAGCAGCCCACTTTCAGGGATCACTGAAGCTTTCTTT.

This chain joins TRBV4-2 and TRBJ1-2; 11 bases agree with TRBD1. This CDR3 contains 16 residues. V lost 4 bases and J lost 1; bases outside the gene matches: 5. CDR1 is LGHNA and CDR2 is YNFKEQ in the germline V gene. CDR3: CASSRTGTGGNYGYTF. CDR3 in DNA: TGTGCCAGCAGCCGAACCGGGACAGGGGGTAACTATGGCTACACCTTC.

The chain has TRBV29-1 and TRBJ1-4; no clear D. This CDR3 has 11 amino acids. V shed 2 bases and J shed 7 bases, with 5 bases lying between them. Germline V gene sequence: CDR1 SQVTM, CDR2 ANQGSEA. The DNA of the CDR3 is TGCAGCGTTGAACGCGGTGAAAAACTGTTTTTT. This codes for CSVERGEKLFF.

The rearrangement links TRBV10-3 to TRBJ2-7; TRBD1 matches 8 bases. CDR3 length equals 13 residues. Germline V gene data show CDR1 as ENHRY and CDR2 as SYGVKD. V was pared by 4 bases and J by 4 bases, with 3 bases of the junction left unmatched. For the CDR3, the DNA is TGTGCCATCAGTGTCGACAGGGGTTACGAGCAGTACTTC. It specifies CAISVDRGYEQYF.

This clonotype showed up many times. CDR3 in DNA: TGCGCCAGCAGCTTGCCAATGGAAAGGGTCTGGGGATCGAACACTGAAGCTTTCTTT. As protein: CASSLPMERVWGSNTEAFF. The chain recombines TRBV5-1 with TRBJ1-1; D gene unclear. CDR1 SGHRS and CDR2 YFSETQ come from the germline V gene. There are 19 residues in the CDR3. Trimming took off 1 base at V and 1 base at J, with 23 bases between the two ends.

The chain joins TRBV10-3 to TRBJ2-2; the match to TRBD1 covers 8 bases. The CDR3 contains 12 residues. Germline CDR1 reads ENHRY; CDR2 reads SYGVKD. Trimming removed 3 bases from V and 14 bases from J; junction bases left unmatched: 5. The CDR3 loop reads CAISDGTGALFF. The CDR3 region has the DNA TGTGCCATCAGTGATGGGACAGGAGCTCTGTTTTTT.

The V call is TRBV19, the J call TRBJ2-7; the D is unclear. This CDR3 is built from 15 residues. V was clipped by 3 bases and J by 0 bases, with 12 bases between them. From germline, CDR1 is LNHDA and CDR2 SQIVND (reference sequence). The CDR3 bases are TGTGCCAGTAGTATCGACATCACTTCCTCCTACGAGCAGTACTTC. It is translated as CASSIDITSSYEQYF.

CDR3 nucleotide sequence: TGTGCCAGCAGTGGGGATAGCAATCAGCCCCAGCATTTT. This sequence encodes CASSGDSNQPQHF. The chain is built from TRBV6-4 and TRBJ1-5; unclear D gene. The germline V and J ends were trimmed by 4 bases and 0 bases, with 4 bases remaining between them. This CDR3 spans 13 amino acids. Germline-derived CDR1 and CDR2 are MRHNA and SNTAGT.